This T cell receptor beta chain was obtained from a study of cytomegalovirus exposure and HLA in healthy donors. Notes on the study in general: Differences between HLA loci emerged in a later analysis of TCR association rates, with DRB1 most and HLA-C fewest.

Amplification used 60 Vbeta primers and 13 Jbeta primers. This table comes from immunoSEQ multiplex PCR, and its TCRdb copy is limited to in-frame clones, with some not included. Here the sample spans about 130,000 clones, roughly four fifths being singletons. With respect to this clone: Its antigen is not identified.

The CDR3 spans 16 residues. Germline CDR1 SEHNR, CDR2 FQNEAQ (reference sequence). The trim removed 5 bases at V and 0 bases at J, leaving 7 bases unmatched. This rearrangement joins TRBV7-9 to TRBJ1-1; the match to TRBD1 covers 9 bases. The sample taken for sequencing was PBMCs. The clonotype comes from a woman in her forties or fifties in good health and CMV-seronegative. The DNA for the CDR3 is TGTGCCAGCAGCCTGACAGGGGGGGTCATGAACACTGAAGCTTTCTTT. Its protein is CASSLTGGVMNTEAFF. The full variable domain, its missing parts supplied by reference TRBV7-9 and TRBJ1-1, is DTGVSQNPRHKITKRGQNVTFRCDPISEHNRLYWYRQTLGQGPEFLTYFQNEAQLEKSRLLSDRFSAERPKGSFSTLEIQRTEQGDSAMYLCASSLTGGVMNTEAFFGQGTRLTVV.